The count of the clone carrying this T cell receptor beta chain is one. Its antigen is undetermined. A read error may produce the germline difference seen at one junction end. A sample-barcoded 5' primer and a J-beta primer mix were used in a second PCR of about 6 to 12 cycles. Every cDNA molecule bore a tag from a template-switch adaptor containing 12 random nucleotides. From the 5' RACE reads, TCRdb called clonotypes with MiXCR, one entry per CDR3 protein. The data show roughly 1,300,000 distinct CDR3 sequences, with roughly 64% seen just once and over 6.5% held by the top ten. Peripheral blood from each donor was collected in a volume of 8 to 10 milliliters. The data originate from a study of blood T cells in healthy people across ages. The CDR3 has 14 amino acids. General observations from the study: When set beside aged donors, long-lived donors presented more naive CD4+ cells and higher diversity. A strong correlation was seen between TCR beta diversity and naive T cell percentage.

The genes are TRBV12-3 or TRBV12-4 and TRBJ1-5, with D maybe TRBD1 (5 bases). This clonotype was obtained from a man aged 18 to 29 in good health. The sequenced sample was blood. CDR3 sequence reads: CSSSFGQGNQPQHF. The CDR3 nucleotides read TGTTCCAGCAGTTTCGGGCAGGGTAATCAGCCCCAGCATTTT.